This T cell receptor (beta chain) emerged from a study of CD8 T cells in ankylosing spondylitis. It was by quantitative 5'-RACE with molecular barcodes that TCR beta libraries were made. Using its own MiXCR run on the 5' RACE reads, TCRdb lists one record per CDR3 protein. The sample contains some 130,000 distinct CDR3 sequences, roughly 15% of which appear only once. This clonotype was seen repeatedly, ten times or more. Its antigen is still unknown. Study observations and caveats: Blood of patients with ankylosing spondylitis appeared to be characterized by a TCR beta motif of 8 or 9 highly homologous variants. Before this, some motif variants had been reported in reactive arthritis synovial fluid and blood. There was reportedly significant enrichment of clones that were disease-linked in matched ankylosing spondylitis synovial fluid.

The CDR3 loop spans 13 amino acids. Trimming removed 5 bases from V and 2 bases from J, with 10 bases in between. What was sequenced was blood, either unsorted or a sorted T cell fraction (not recorded which). This receptor was taken from a female donor with ankylosing spondylitis or in good health (not recorded which). The chain joins TRBV12-3 or TRBV12-4 to TRBJ2-7, with D unclear. The CDR3 loop reads CASSKTATYEQYF. The CDR3 coding sequence is TGTGCCAGCAGTAAAACAGCTACCTACGAGCAGTACTTC.